The 9 T cell receptor beta chains given below trace back to one sample, sequenced in a study of PD-1 blockade in classical Hodgkin lymphoma. Only in-frame clones appear in the TCRdb table, and some are missing; sequencing was by immunoSEQ multiplex PCR. The sample includes around 91,000 clones, around nine tenths of them seen just once. Every patient experienced relapse after autologous stem cell transplantation, and brentuximab vedotin exposure varied. The sequencing used peripheral blood mononuclear cells (PBMCs), collected at baseline. These receptor sequences come from a human donor with classical Hodgkin lymphoma.

The chain is built from TRBV2 and TRBJ1-1, with 8 bases matching TRBD1. The V gene end was trimmed by 1 base and the J gene end by 1 base; junction bases not matched to a gene: 5. The germline V gene encodes CDR1 SNHLY and CDR2 FYNNEI. The CDR3 sequence is 16 residues long. The chain's CDR3 is CASSEGTGSGNTEAFF. CDR3 DNA: TGTGCCAGCAGTGAAGGGACAGGGAGCGGGAACACTGAAGCTTTCTTT.

The genes are TRBV25-1 and TRBJ1-1; 9 nucleotides agree with TRBD1. V lost 6 bases and J lost 5; bases outside the gene matches: 4. The CDR3 is made up of 13 amino acids. In germline, CDR1 is MGHDK, CDR2 SYGVNS. CDR3 amino acids: CASRRTGETEAFF. CDR3 DNA: TGTGCCAGCAGGAGGACAGGGGAAACTGAAGCTTTCTTT.

Only one count was recorded for this clone. V is TRBV19 and J is TRBJ1-4; D might be TRBD1 (5 bases). V was cut by 2 bases and J by 12 bases, with 19 bases left in between. The CDR3 is 15 residues long. CDR1 is LNHDA, CDR2 SQIVND, per germline (reference sequence). The CDR3: CASSIYGSLEGELFF. CDR3 nucleotide sequence: TGTGCCAGTAGTATATACGGCTCTTTGGAAGGGGAACTGTTTTTT.

V is TRBV4-3 and J is TRBJ2-1; 8 nucleotides align to TRBD2. With 1 base clipped from V and 7 bases from J, the junction kept 6 bases outside the gene matches. In germline, CDR1 is LGHNA, CDR2 YSLEER. This CDR3 comprises 15 residues. The CDR3 DNA is TGCGCCAGCAGCCAAGGGAGCGGGAGAGGAAATGAGCAGTTCTTC. This gives the protein CASSQGSGRGNEQFF.

This chain links TRBV29-1 with TRBJ2-5; TRBD1 matches 10 bases. Germline lookup yields CDR1 SQVTM and CDR2 ANQGSEA. The CDR3 is made up of 13 amino acids. The V gene end was trimmed by 3 bases and the J gene end by 5 bases; junction bases not matched to a gene: 3. The CDR3 nucleotides are TGCAGCGTTGACGGACAGGGGGGGGAGACCCAGTACTTC. Translation gives CSVDGQGGETQYF. The variable domain in full, completed from reference TRBV29-1 and TRBJ2-5, reads SAVISQKPSRDICQRGTSLTIQCQVDSQVTMMFWYRQQPGQSLTLIATANQGSEATYESGFVIDKFPISRPNLTFSTLTVSNMSPEDSSIYLCSVDGQGGETQYFGPGTRLLVL.

The chain employs TRBV13 and TRBJ1-2; a weak D match, TRBD1 (5 bases). This CDR3 has 16 amino acids. Germline CDR1 reads PRHDT; CDR2 reads FYEKMQ (reference sequence). The V end was cut by 8 bases, the J end by 3 bases, with 22 bases between. The CDR3 coding sequence is TGTGCCAGCTACCATTCTGTTGCCCAGGGTTACTATGGCTACACCTTC. Translation gives CASYHSVAQGYYGYTF.

This clone was detected a few times. The chain employs TRBV29-1 and TRBJ2-1, with D tentatively TRBD1 (5 bases). V gave up 0 bases and J gave up 10 bases, with 10 bases separating them. Germline V gives CDR1 SQVTM, CDR2 ANQGSEA. The CDR3 covers 12 residues. The CDR3 region is CSVEEPPGEQFF. The CDR3 DNA sequence: TGCAGCGTTGAAGAGCCACCAGGGGAGCAGTTCTTC.

V usage is TRBV5-1 and J usage is TRBJ1-2; perhaps TRBD1 as D (5 bases). The length of the CDR3 is 14 residues. Per the germline V gene, CDR1 is SGHRS and CDR2 is YFSETQ. Between the trimmed V and J ends, which lost 4 bases and 0 bases, there was a span of 10 bases. In nucleotides, the CDR3 is TGCGCCAGCAGCCCAGGACATACTAACTATGGCTACACCTTC. Amino acid sequence: CASSPGHTNYGYTF.

The V call is TRBV6-1, the J call TRBJ2-5; D possibly uses TRBD1 or TRBD2 (5 bases each). Trimming took 6 bases from V and 1 from J, leaving 15 bases between them. The CDR3 consists of 15 residues. Germline V gene sequence: CDR1 MNHNS, CDR2 SASEGT. The CDR3 sequence: CASRWGTASQETQYF. The CDR3 bases are TGTGCCAGCAGATGGGGGACCGCGAGCCAAGAGACCCAGTACTTC.